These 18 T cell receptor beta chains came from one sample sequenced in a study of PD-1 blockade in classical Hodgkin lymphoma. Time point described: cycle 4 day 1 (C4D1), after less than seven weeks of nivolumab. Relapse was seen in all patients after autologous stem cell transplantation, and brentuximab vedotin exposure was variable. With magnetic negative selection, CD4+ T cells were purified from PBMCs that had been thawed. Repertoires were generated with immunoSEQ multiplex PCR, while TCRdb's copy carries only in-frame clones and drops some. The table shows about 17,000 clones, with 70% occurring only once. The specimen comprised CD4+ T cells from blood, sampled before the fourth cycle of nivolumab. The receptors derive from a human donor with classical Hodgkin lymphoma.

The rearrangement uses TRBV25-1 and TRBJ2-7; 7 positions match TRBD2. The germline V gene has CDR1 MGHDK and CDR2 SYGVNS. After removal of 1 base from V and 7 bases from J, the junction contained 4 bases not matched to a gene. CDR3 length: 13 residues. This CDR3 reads CASSESVSGEQYF. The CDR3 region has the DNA TGTGCCAGCAGTGAATCAGTTAGCGGGGAGCAGTACTTC.

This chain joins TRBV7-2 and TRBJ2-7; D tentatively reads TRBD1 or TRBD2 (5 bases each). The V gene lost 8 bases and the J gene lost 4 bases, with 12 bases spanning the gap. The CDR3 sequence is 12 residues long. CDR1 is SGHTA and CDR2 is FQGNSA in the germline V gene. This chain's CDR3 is CASRGVNYEQYF. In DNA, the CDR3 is TGTGCCAGCCGGGGCGTTAATTACGAGCAGTACTTC.

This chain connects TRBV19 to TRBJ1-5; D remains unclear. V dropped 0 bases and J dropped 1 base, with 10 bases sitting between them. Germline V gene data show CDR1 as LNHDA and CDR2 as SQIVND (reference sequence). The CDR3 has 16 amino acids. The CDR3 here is CASSIEMGTSNQPQHF. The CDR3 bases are TGTGCCAGTAGTATAGAGATGGGCACAAGCAATCAGCCCCAGCATTTT.

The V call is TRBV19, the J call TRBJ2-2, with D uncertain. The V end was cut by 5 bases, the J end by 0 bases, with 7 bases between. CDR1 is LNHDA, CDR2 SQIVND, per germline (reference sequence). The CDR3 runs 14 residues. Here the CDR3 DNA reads TGTGCCAGTAGTCCCACAGCGAACACCGGGGAGCTGTTTTTT. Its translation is CASSPTANTGELFF.

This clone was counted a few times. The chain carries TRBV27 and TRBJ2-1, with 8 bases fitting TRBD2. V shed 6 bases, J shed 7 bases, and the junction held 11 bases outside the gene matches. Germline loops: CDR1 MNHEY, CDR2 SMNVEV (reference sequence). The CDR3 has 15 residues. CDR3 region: CASRPSGSSRNEQFF. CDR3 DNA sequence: TGTGCCAGCAGGCCGAGCGGGAGTAGTAGAAATGAGCAGTTCTTC.

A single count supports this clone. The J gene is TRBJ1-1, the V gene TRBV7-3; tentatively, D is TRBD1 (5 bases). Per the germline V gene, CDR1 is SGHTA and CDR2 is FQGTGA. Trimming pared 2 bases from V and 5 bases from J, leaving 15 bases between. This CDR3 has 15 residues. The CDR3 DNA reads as TGTGCCAGCAGCTTATCGGGCAGGGATGGAACTGAAGCTTTCTTT. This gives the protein CASSLSGRDGTEAFF.

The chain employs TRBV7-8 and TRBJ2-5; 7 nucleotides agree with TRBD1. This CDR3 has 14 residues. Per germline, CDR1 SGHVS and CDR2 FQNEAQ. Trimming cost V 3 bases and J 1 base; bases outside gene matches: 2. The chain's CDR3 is CASSFRGPQETQYF. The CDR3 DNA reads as TGTGCCAGCAGCTTTAGGGGGCCCCAAGAGACCCAGTACTTC.

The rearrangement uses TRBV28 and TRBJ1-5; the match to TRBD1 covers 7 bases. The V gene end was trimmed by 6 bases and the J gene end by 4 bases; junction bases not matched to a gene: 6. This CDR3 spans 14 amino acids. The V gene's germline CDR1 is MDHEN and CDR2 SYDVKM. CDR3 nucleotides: TGTGCCAGCAGCCCCTGGGACAGAAATCAGCCCCAGCATTTT. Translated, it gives CASSPWDRNQPQHF.

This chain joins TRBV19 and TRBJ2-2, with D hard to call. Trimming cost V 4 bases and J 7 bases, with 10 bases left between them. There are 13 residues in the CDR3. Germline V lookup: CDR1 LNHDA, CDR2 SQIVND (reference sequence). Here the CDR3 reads CASSTHTSGELFF. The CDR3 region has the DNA TGTGCCAGTAGTACCCACACGAGCGGGGAGCTGTTTTTT.

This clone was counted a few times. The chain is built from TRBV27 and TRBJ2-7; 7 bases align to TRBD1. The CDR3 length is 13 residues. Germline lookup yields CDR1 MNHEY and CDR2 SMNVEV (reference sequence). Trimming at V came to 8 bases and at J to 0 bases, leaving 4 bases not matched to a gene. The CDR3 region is CASSGTVSYEQYF. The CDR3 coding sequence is TGTGCCAGCTCGGGGACAGTCTCCTACGAGCAGTACTTC.

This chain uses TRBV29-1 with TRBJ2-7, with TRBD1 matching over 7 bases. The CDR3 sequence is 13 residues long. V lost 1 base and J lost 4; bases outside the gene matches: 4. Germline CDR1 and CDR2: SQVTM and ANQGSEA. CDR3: CSVEGQGLYEQYF. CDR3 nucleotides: TGCAGCGTTGAAGGACAGGGTTTGTACGAGCAGTACTTC.

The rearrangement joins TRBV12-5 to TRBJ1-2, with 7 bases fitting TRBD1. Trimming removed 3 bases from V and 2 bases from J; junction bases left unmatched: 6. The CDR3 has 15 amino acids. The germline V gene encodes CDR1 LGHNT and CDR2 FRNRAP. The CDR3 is CASGLPGTENYGYTF. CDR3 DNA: TGTGCTAGTGGTTTACCCGGGACAGAAAACTATGGCTACACCTTC.

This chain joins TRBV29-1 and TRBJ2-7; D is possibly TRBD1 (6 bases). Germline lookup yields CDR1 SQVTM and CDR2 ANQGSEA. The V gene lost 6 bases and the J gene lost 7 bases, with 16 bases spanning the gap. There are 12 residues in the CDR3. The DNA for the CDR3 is TGCAGCGTGAAGACAGGCCCAGGGGAGCAGTACTTC. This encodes CSVKTGPGEQYF.

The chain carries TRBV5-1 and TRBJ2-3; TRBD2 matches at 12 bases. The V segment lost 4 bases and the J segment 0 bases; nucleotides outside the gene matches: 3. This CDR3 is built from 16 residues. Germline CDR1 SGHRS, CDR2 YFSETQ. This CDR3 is CASSRTSGASTDTQYF. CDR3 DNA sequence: TGCGCCAGCAGCAGGACTAGCGGGGCTAGCACAGATACGCAGTATTTT.

The CDR3 bases are TGTGCCAGCAGTGGTAGGACTAGCGAATCCACAGATACGCAGTATTTT. Amino acids: CASSGRTSESTDTQYF. The chain recombines TRBV6-1 with TRBJ2-3, with 9 bases identical to TRBD2. After removal of 4 bases from V and 2 bases from J, the junction contained 7 bases not matched to a gene. The V gene's germline CDR1 is MNHNS and CDR2 SASEGT. This CDR3 region has 16 residues.

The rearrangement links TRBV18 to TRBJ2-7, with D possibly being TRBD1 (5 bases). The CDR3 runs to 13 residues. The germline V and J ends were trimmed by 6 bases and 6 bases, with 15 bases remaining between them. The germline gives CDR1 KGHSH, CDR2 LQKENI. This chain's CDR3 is CASSGNPGREQYF. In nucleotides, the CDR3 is TGTGCCAGCTCCGGAAACCCAGGGCGCGAGCAGTACTTC.

CDR3: CAIRGGGGENTEAFF. CDR3 in DNA: TGTGCCATCAGGGGCGGCGGGGGTGAGAACACTGAAGCTTTCTTT. The V gene is TRBV10-3, the J gene TRBJ1-1; weak D call: TRBD1 (5 bases). The CDR3 is made up of 15 amino acids. Germline lookup yields CDR1 ENHRY and CDR2 SYGVKD. With 6 bases removed from V and 1 base from J, the gap between germline ends came to 15 bases.

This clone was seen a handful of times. The chain's CDR3 is CASSLDGSSNQPQHF. CDR3 nucleotide sequence: TGCGCCAGCAGCTTGGACGGGAGTAGCAATCAGCCCCAGCATTTT. This chain uses TRBV5-1 with TRBJ1-5; no clear D. Trimming left V 0 bases short and J 0 bases short, with 7 bases between. Germline lookup yields CDR1 SGHRS and CDR2 YFSETQ. The CDR3 contains 15 residues.